The source of this T cell receptor (beta chain) is a study of a mutant IDH1 vaccine in newly diagnosed glioma. As for the study in general: The treated population exhibited a male proportion of around 62%, a female proportion of around 38%, and a mean age of around 40 years. Radiotherapy, temozolomide, or both had been given previously, and both were given to most. Points from the study as a whole: Pseudoprogression showed no apparent link to changes in top peripheral T cell clonotypes.

Concerning this clone: Its target is unknown.

Time point reported: baseline, week 1 (first vaccination visit). Sample treatment: pre-vaccination baseline after standard-of-care therapy. The CDR3 extends over 14 amino acids. The V and J ends lost 3 bases and 7 bases, in that order; junction bases with no gene match: 9. CDR1 is SQVTM and CDR2 is ANQGSEA in the germline V gene. The method was immunoSEQ multiplex PCR; TCRdb's version includes in-frame clones alone and lacks a portion of them. Of about 50,000 clones listed, 86% are singletons. The clonotype comes from a man between 40 and 49 years old with glioma. The source was PBMCs, collected from a glioma patient treated with radiotherapy, temozolomide or both. The chain joins TRBV29-1 to TRBJ2-1, with 7 positions matching TRBD1. In nucleotides, the CDR3 is TGCAGCGTTGAGAAGAGGGGGCAAGGGAATGAGCAGTTCTTC. This sequence encodes CSVEKRGQGNEQFF.